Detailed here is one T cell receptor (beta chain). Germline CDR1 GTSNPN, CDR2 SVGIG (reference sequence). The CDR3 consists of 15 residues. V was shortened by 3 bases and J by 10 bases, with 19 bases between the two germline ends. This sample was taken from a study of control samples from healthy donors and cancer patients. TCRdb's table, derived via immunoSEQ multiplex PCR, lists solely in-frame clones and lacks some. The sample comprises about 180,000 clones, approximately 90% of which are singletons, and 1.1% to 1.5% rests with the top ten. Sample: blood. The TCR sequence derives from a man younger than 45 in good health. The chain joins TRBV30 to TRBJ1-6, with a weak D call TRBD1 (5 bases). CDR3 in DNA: TGTGCCTGGAGGGTGCGACGAGGGGTCGGGTCACCCCTCCACTTT. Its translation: CAWRVRRGVGSPLHF.